A selection of T cell receptor beta chains follows, all from one sample in a study of blood T cell repertoires in COVID-19. TCRdb's copy holds only in-frame clones and misses some; the assay was immunoSEQ multiplex PCR. This sample has some 190,000 clones, with more than 70% found just once. The sample was PBMCs or T cells enriched from blood (not recorded which). All receptors derive from a man aged 35-49 years with acute COVID-19. Both conserved end residues are part of each CDR3. A D gene is named only where the DNA matches it firmly. Part of the rows lack a size; the others show once, few, many or a class for expanded clones.

v_call,d_call,cdr3_length,j_call,clone_size,cdr3_aa,cdr3_nt
TRBV6-2/TRBV6-3,-,15,TRBJ2-7,-,CATSTFGTTAYEQYF,TGTGCCACCAGTACGTTTGGGACAACAGCCTACGAGCAGTACTTC
TRBV18,-,13,TRBJ2-1,-,CASSPTDRVEQFF,TGTGCCAGCTCACCAACTGATAGAGTTGAGCAGTTCTTC
TRBV18,TRBD2,15,TRBJ2-7,-,CASSPSSGAPYEQYF,TGTGCCAGCTCACCATCCAGCGGGGCCCCCTACGAGCAGTACTTC
TRBV5-1,TRBD1,14,TRBJ1-4,-,CASSQQGAREKLFF,TGCGCCAGCAGCCAACAGGGGGCAAGGGAAAAACTGTTTTTT
TRBV11-2,TRBD1,15,TRBJ2-5,-,CASSRGGQGEETQYF,TGTGCCAGCAGCCGAGGGGGACAGGGAGAAGAGACCCAGTACTTC
TRBV28,-,14,TRBJ1-1,-,CASSLQGRNTEAFF,TGTGCCAGCAGTTTACAGGGAAGGAACACTGAAGCTTTCTTT
TRBV29-1,-,13,TRBJ1-5,few,CSVGSGSNQPQHF,TGCAGCGTTGGGTCGGGAAGCAATCAGCCCCAGCATTTT
TRBV9,-,14,TRBJ2-2,once,CASSSLTDTGELFF,TGTGCCAGCAGCTCCCTGACAGACACCGGGGAGCTGTTTTTT
TRBV4-1,-,19,TRBJ2-7,-,CASSQVSGLGPKSTYEQYF,TGCGCCAGCAGCCAAGTATCCGGTTTGGGGCCTAAGAGTACCTACGAGCAGTACTTC
TRBV19,-,13,TRBJ1-1,-,CASSMGLTGGAFF,TGTGCCAGTAGTATGGGCCTTACCGGAGGAGCTTTCTTT
TRBV27,-,16,TRBJ2-3,-,CASSLVGGGGTDTQYF,TGTGCCAGCAGTTTAGTAGGAGGAGGAGGCACAGATACGCAGTATTTT
TRBV7-3,-,13,TRBJ1-2,few,CASSFYQGYGYTF,TGTGCCAGCAGCTTTTACCAGGGTTATGGCTACACCTTC
TRBV5-1,TRBD2,16,TRBJ2-3,-,CASSPGGRGRTDTQYF,TGCGCCAGCTCCCCCGGCGGGAGAGGAAGAACAGATACGCAGTATTTT
TRBV4-1,-,17,TRBJ1-5,-,CASSQDPRGGPNQPQHF,TGCGCCAGCAGCCAAGATCCTAGAGGGGGTCCCAATCAGCCCCAGCATTTT
TRBV5-1,-,12,TRBJ2-7,-,CASSFGDYEQYF,TGCGCCAGCAGCTTCGGGGACTACGAGCAGTACTTC
TRBV28,TRBD1,15,TRBJ1-5,once,CASASSDRGNQPQHF,TGTGCCAGCGCCTCCTCGGACAGGGGCAATCAGCCCCAGCATTTT
TRBV29-1,-,13,TRBJ1-1,-,CSVYRDVWTEAFF,TGCAGCGTTTACAGGGATGTATGGACTGAAGCTTTCTTT
TRBV7-9,-,15,TRBJ1-2,few,CASSMTVRTNYGYTF,TGTGCCAGCAGCATGACAGTACGAACTAACTATGGCTACACCTTC
TRBV6-5,TRBD1,13,TRBJ1-3,-,CASSYDRVNTIYF,TGTGCCAGCAGTTATGACAGGGTGAACACCATATATTTT
TRBV11-2,TRBD2,18,TRBJ2-2,-,CASSLAGGRRMNTGELFF,TGTGCCAGCAGCTTAGCGGGGGGTAGACGGATGAACACCGGGGAGCTGTTTTTT
TRBV9,TRBD1,14,TRBJ1-4,few,CASSVGGTVEKLFF,TGTGCCAGCAGCGTAGGTGGGACAGTTGAAAAACTGTTTTTT
TRBV5-1,-,13,TRBJ2-7,-,CASSLGMADEQYF,TGCGCCAGCAGCTTGGGAATGGCAGATGAGCAGTACTTC
TRBV19,-,16,TRBJ1-5,-,CASSIAGQGFNQPQHF,TGTGCCAGTAGTATAGCGGGACAAGGGTTCAATCAGCCCCAGCATTTT
TRBV21-1,-,21,TRBJ2-1,-,CASSKTSSGTRSGFSYNEQFF,TGTGCCAGCAGCAAGACTTCTAGCGGGACCCGCTCCGGTTTTTCCTACAATGAGCAGTTCTTC
TRBV19,-,14,TRBJ1-1,-,CASSIWQGNTEAFF,TGTGCCAGTAGTATTTGGCAGGGGAACACTGAAGCTTTCTTT
TRBV6-2/TRBV6-3,-,13,TRBJ1-1,-,CASSRQGTPEAFF,TGTGCCAGCAGTCGGCAGGGGACCCCTGAAGCTTTCTTT
TRBV6-6,-,15,TRBJ1-4,once,CASSDRQPRHEKLFF,TGTGCCAGCAGTGACCGACAGCCCCGGCATGAAAAACTGTTTTTT
TRBV19,TRBD1,16,TRBJ1-5,-,CASLDDRGKGNQPQHF,TGTGCCAGTCTTGATGACAGGGGTAAGGGCAATCAGCCCCAGCATTTT
TRBV7-3,TRBD2,15,TRBJ2-7,-,CASREEELAGYEQYF,TGTGCCAGCAGAGAGGAGGAACTAGCGGGTTACGAGCAGTACTTC
TRBV4-1,-,15,TRBJ2-1,-,CASSPDSPKMNEQFF,TGCGCCAGCAGCCCGGACAGTCCTAAGATGAATGAGCAGTTCTTC
TRBV4-3,-,15,TRBJ1-4,-,CASSHDRKGDEKLFF,TGCGCCAGCAGCCATGACAGGAAGGGAGATGAAAAACTGTTTTTT
TRBV7-9,-,14,TRBJ1-1,-,CASSPEAGDTEAFF,TGTGCCAGCAGCCCAGAGGCAGGGGACACTGAAGCTTTCTTT
TRBV28,-,14,TRBJ1-5,-,CASSPPGILQPQHF,TGTGCCAGCAGTCCTCCCGGGATATTGCAGCCCCAGCATTTT
TRBV28,-,15,TRBJ2-3,-,CASSDPRGFTDTQYF,TGTGCCAGCAGCGACCCTAGGGGCTTCACAGATACGCAGTATTTT
TRBV6-5,-,13,TRBJ1-1,-,CASRRQLNTEAFF,TGTGCCAGCAGACGACAGTTGAACACTGAAGCTTTCTTT
TRBV24-1,-,14,TRBJ2-3,-,CATRPREPTDTQYF,TGTGCCACCCGCCCCCGGGAGCCCACAGATACGCAGTATTTT
TRBV6-5,-,13,TRBJ2-7,-,CASGWTDSYEQYF,TGTGCCAGCGGGTGGACAGACTCCTACGAGCAGTACTTC
TRBV30,TRBD2,15,TRBJ2-5,-,CAWRGVAGDSETQYF,TGTGCCTGGAGGGGAGTAGCGGGAGATTCGGAGACCCAGTACTTC
TRBV4-3,TRBD1,12,TRBJ2-7,-,CASSLHRGEQYF,TGCGCCAGCAGCCTCCACAGGGGAGAGCAGTACTTC
TRBV4-1,-,17,TRBJ1-2,-,CASSQIWTVIEDYGYTF,TGCGCCAGCAGCCAAATATGGACAGTCATCGAGGACTATGGCTACACCTTC
TRBV27,TRBD1,17,TRBJ2-1,-,CASSYPTGQSIYNEQFF,TGTGCCAGCAGTTACCCCACGGGACAGTCCATTTACAATGAGCAGTTCTTC
TRBV7-9,-,15,TRBJ1-2,-,CASSKEAAGRGGYTF,TGTGCCAGCAGTAAAGAGGCGGCGGGGAGGGGTGGCTACACCTTC
TRBV9,-,14,TRBJ1-1,-,CASTPGGGNTEAFF,TGTGCCAGCACCCCTGGGGGGGGGAACACTGAAGCTTTCTTT
TRBV18,TRBD2,15,TRBJ2-1,-,CASSPQAGGGNEQFF,TGTGCCAGCTCACCACAAGCGGGAGGGGGAAATGAGCAGTTCTTC
TRBV30,-,11,TRBJ2-7,-,CAWSPLVEQYF,TGTGCCTGGAGTCCACTCGTCGAGCAGTACTTC
TRBV27,TRBD2,12,TRBJ2-7,-,CASRAGVYEQYF,TGTGCCAGCAGAGCGGGAGTCTACGAGCAGTACTTC
TRBV28,TRBD2,13,TRBJ2-7,-,CASGTSGSYEQYF,TGTGCCAGCGGAACTAGCGGGAGCTACGAGCAGTACTTC
TRBV4-1,-,16,TRBJ2-7,-,CASSRPVAETPYEQYF,TGCGCCAGCAGCCGGCCTGTTGCGGAGACTCCCTACGAGCAGTACTTC
TRBV21-1,-,18,TRBJ2-2,-,CASSTIKQTGANTGELFF,TGTGCCAGCAGTACCATCAAACAGACAGGGGCCAACACCGGGGAGCTGTTTTTT
TRBV27,-,15,TRBJ1-1,-,CASSPPGHLNTEAFF,TGTGCCAGCAGTCCTCCGGGACACCTGAACACTGAAGCTTTCTTT
TRBV9,TRBD1,15,TRBJ2-7,-,CASSVEDRGLGEQYF,TGTGCCAGCAGCGTAGAGGACAGGGGGCTAGGGGAGCAGTACTTC
TRBV12-3/TRBV12-4,-,13,TRBJ1-5,-,CASSLRGPRPQHF,TGTGCCAGCAGTTTGCGGGGGCCAAGGCCCCAGCATTTT
TRBV24-1,TRBD1,13,TRBJ1-5,-,CAPWDRGYQPQHF,TGTGCACCTTGGGACAGGGGTTATCAGCCCCAGCATTTT
TRBV7-3,TRBD2,15,TRBJ2-1,-,CASSLTSSTYNEQFF,TGTGCCAGCAGTTTGACTAGCAGCACCTACAATGAGCAGTTCTTC
TRBV5-1,TRBD2,15,TRBJ2-1,-,CASSLGTSAYNEQFF,TGCGCCAGCAGCCTAGGGACTAGCGCCTACAATGAGCAGTTCTTC
TRBV6-5,-,13,TRBJ2-7,-,CASRPTEGGKQYF,TGTGCCAGCAGGCCAACAGAGGGGGGGAAGCAGTACTTC
TRBV3-1/TRBV3-2,-,15,TRBJ1-6,-,CASSQDGSGRSPLHF,TGTGCCAGCAGCCAAGACGGTTCAGGAAGATCACCCCTCCACTTT